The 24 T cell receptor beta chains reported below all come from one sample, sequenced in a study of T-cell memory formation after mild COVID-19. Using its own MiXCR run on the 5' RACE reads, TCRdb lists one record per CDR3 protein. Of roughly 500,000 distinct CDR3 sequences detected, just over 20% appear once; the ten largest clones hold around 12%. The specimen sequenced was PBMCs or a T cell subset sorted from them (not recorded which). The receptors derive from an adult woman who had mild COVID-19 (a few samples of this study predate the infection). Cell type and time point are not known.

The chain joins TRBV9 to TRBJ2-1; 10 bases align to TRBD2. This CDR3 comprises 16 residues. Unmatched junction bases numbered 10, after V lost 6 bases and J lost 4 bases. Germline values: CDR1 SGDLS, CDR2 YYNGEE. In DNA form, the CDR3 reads TGTGCCAGCACCCCCTCAGCGGGGGGGAATTACAATGAGCAGTTCTTC. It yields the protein CASTPSAGGNYNEQFF.

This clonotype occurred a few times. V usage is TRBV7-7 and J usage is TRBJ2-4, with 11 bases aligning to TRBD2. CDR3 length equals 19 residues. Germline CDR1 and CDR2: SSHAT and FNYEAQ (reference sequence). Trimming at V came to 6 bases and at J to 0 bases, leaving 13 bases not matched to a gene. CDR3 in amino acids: CASRSTSGGDNIAKNIQYF. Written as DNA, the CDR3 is TGTGCCAGCAGGTCCACTAGCGGGGGAGATAACATAGCCAAAAACATTCAGTACTTC.

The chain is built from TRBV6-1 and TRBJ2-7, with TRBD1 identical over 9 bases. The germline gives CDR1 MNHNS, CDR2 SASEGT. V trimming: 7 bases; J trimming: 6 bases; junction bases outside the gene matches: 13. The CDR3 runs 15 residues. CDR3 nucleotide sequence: TGTGCCAGCACCGTCGCCGCCGGGACAGGGAGCGAGCAGTACTTC. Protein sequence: CASTVAAGTGSEQYF.

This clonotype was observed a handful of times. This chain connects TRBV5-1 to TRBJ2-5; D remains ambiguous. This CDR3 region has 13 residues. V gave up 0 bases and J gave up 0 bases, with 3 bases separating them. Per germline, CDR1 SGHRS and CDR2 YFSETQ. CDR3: CASSLDDQETQYF. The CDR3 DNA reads TGCGCCAGCAGCTTGGATGACCAAGAGACCCAGTACTTC.

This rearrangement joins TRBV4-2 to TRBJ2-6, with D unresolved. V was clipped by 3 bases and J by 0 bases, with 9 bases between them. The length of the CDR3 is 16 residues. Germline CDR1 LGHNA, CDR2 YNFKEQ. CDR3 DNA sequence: TGTGCCAGCAGCCAGGCATCTCCCTCTGGGGCCAACGTCCTGACTTTC. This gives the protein CASSQASPSGANVLTF.

CDR3 bases: TGTGCCAGCAGCTTATTCCCCGGGGAGCAGTTCTTC. Amino acid sequence: CASSLFPGEQFF. The chain has TRBV7-9 and TRBJ2-1; D not resolved. V lost 2 bases and J 10 bases, leaving 9 bases between the germline ends. The CDR3 is 12 residues long. Germline V CDR1 and CDR2: SEHNR, FQNEAQ (reference sequence).

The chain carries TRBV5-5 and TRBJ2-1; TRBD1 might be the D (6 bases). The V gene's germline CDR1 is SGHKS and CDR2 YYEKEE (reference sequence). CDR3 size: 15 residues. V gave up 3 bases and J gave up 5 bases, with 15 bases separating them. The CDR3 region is CASSWVGSGDNEQFF. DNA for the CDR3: TGTGCCAGCAGCTGGGTAGGGTCAGGGGACAATGAGCAGTTCTTC.

For the CDR3, the DNA is TGTGCCAGCAGCCCTATCTTGACAGGGACCACAGATACGCAGTATTTT. It is translated as CASSPILTGTTDTQYF. This sequence joins TRBV28 and TRBJ2-3, with 7 bases matching TRBD1. This CDR3 is 16 amino acids long. The trim removed 6 bases at V and 2 bases at J, leaving 11 bases unmatched. CDR1 is MDHEN, CDR2 SYDVKM, per germline.

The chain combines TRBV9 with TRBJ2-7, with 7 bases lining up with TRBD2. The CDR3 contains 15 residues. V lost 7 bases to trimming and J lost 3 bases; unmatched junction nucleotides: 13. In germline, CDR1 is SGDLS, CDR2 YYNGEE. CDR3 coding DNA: TGTGCCAGCTCCCCCTGGGGGGGGGGTTTCTACGAGCAGTACTTC. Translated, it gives CASSPWGGGFYEQYF. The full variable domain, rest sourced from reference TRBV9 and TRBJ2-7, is DSGVTQTPKHLITATGQRVTLRCSPRSGDLSVYWYQQSLDQGLQFLIQYYNGEERAKGNILERFSAQQFPDLHSELNLSSLELGDSALYFCASSPWGGGFYEQYFGPGTRLTVT.

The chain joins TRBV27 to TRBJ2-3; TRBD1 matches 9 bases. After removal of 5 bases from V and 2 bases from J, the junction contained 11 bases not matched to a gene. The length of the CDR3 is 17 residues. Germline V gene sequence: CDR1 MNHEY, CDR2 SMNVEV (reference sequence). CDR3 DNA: TGTGCCAGCAGTCACGGGACAGGGCAGTGGTACACAGATACGCAGTATTTT. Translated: CASSHGTGQWYTDTQYF.

The CDR3 sequence is CASSFWQTQETQYF. The CDR3 coding sequence is TGTGCCAGCAGCTTCTGGCAGACCCAAGAGACCCAGTACTTC. The chain uses TRBV5-5 and TRBJ2-5, with unresolved D. Germline V CDR1 and CDR2: SGHKS, YYEKEE (reference sequence). V lost 2 bases to trimming and J lost 1 base, with 9 bases between them. The CDR3 is 14 amino acids. Full variable domain (missing parts from reference TRBV5-5 and TRBJ2-5): DAGVTQSPTHLIKTRGQQVTLRCSPISGHKSVSWYQQVLGQGPQFIFQYYEKEERGRGNFPDRFSARQFPNYSSELNVNALLLGDSALYLCASSFWQTQETQYFGPGTRLLVL.

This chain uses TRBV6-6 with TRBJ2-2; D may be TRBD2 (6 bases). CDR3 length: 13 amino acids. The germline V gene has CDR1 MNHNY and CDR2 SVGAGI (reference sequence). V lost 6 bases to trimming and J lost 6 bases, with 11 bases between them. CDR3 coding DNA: TGTGCCAGCAGGCCGGGAGTTCCCGGGGAGCTGTTTTTT. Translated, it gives CASRPGVPGELFF.

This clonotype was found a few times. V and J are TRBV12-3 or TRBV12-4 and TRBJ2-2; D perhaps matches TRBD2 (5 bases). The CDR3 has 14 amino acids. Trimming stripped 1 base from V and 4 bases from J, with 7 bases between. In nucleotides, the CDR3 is TGTGCCAGCAGTTTAGGGACTTTCACCGGGGAGCTGTTTTTT. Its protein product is CASSLGTFTGELFF.

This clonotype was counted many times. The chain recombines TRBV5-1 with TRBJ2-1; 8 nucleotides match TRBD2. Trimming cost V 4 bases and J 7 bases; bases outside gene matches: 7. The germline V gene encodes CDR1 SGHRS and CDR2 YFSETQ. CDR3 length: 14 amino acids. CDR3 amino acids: CASSLGGGRNEQFF. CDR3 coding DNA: TGCGCCAGCAGCCTAGGCGGCGGGAGGAATGAGCAGTTCTTC.

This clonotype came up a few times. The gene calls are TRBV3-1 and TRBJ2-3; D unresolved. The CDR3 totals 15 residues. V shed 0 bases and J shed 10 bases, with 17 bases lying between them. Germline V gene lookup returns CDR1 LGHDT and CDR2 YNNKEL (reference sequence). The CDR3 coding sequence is TGTGCCAGCAGCCAAGACACCGGATCCTCGACGTCGCAGTATTTT. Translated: CASSQDTGSSTSQYF.

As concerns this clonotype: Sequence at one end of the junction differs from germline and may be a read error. CDR3 protein: CASSRSTGSNEQYF. CDR3 coding DNA: TGTGCCAGCAGCCGGTCGACAGGCTCCAACGAGCAGTACTTC. The genes are TRBV7-9 and TRBJ2-7, with a possible D match to TRBD1 (6 bases). Germline V CDR1 and CDR2: SEHNR, FQNEAQ (reference sequence). The CDR3 spans 14 residues.

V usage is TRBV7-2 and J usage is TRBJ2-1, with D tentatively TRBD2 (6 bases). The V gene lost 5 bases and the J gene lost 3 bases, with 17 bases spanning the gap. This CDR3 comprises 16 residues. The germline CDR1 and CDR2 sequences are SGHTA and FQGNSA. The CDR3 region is CASSLSRDLYYNEQFF. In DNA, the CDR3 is TGTGCCAGCAGCCTAAGCCGGGACTTATACTACAATGAGCAGTTCTTC. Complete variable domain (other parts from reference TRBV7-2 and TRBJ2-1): GAGVSQSPSNKVTEKGKDVELRCDPISGHTALYWYRQSLGQGLEFLIYFQGNSAPDKSGLPSDRFSAERTGGSVSTLTIQRTQQEDSAVYLCASSLSRDLYYNEQFFGPGTRLTVL.

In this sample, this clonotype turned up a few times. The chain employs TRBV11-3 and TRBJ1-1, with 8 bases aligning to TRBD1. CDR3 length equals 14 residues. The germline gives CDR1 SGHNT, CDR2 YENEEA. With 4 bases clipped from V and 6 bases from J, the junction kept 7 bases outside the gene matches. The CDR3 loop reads CASSSGQARAEAFF. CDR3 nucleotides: TGTGCCAGCAGCTCGGGACAGGCGCGGGCTGAAGCTTTCTTT.

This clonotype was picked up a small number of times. CDR3 loop: CASSQETNSPLHF. CDR3 sequence (DNA): TGTGCCAGCAGCCAAGAAACTAATTCACCCCTCCACTTT. The J gene is TRBJ1-6, the V gene TRBV4-2; D is unclear. The V gene's germline CDR1 is LGHNA and CDR2 YNFKEQ. With 0 bases removed from V and 6 bases from J, the gap between germline ends came to 3 bases. CDR3 length: 13 amino acids.

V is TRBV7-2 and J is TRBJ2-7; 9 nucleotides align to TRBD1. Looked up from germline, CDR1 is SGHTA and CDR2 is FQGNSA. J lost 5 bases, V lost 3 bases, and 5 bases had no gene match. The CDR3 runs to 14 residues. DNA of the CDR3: TGTGCCAGCAGCTTGAGATGGACAGGGGACGAGCAGTACTTC. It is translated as CASSLRWTGDEQYF.

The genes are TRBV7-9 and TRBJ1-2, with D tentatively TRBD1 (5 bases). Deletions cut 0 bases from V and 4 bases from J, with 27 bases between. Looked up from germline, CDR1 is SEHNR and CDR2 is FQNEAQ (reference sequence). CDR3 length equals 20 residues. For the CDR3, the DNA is TGTGCCAGCAGCTTAGCGCTAAGTCGGGACCTGCTGACTAGAGTCTATGGCTACACCTTC. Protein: CASSLALSRDLLTRVYGYTF.

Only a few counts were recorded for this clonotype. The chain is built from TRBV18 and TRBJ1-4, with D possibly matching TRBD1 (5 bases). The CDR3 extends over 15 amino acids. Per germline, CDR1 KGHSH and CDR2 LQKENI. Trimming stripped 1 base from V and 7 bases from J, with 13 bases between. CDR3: CASSPQAGSREKLFF. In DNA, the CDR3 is TGTGCCAGCTCACCACAGGCAGGGAGCCGTGAAAAACTGTTTTTT.

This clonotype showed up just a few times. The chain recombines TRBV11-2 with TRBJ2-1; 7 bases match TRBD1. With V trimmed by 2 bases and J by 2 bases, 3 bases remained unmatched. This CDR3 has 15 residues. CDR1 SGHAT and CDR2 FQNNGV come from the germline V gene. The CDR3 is CASSLPGQTYNEQFF. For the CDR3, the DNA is TGTGCCAGCAGCTTACCGGGACAGACCTACAATGAGCAGTTCTTC.

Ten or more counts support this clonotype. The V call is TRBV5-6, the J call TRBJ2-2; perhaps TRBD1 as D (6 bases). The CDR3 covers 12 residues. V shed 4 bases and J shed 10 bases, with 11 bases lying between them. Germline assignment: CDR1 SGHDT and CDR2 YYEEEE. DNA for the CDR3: TGTGCCAGCAGCCGACCGGGACAGGAGCTGTTTTTT. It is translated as CASSRPGQELFF.